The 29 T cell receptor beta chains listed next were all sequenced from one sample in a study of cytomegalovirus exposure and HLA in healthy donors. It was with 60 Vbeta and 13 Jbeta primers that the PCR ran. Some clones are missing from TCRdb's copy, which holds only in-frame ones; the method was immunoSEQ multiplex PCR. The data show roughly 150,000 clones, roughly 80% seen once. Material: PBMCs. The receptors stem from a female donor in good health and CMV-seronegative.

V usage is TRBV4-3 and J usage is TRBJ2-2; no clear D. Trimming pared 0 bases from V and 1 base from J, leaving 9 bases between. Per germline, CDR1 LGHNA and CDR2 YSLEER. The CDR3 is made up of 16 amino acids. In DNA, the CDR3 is TGCGCCAGCAGCCAAGAATTCACGCGGAACACCGGGGAGCTGTTTTTT. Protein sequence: CASSQEFTRNTGELFF.

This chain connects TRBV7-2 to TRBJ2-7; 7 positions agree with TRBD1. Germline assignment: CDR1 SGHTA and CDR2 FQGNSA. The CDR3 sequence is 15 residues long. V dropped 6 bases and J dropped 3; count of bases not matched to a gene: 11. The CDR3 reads CASSRYRQGNYEQYF. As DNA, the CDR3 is TGTGCCAGCAGTCGTTACCGACAGGGAAACTACGAGCAGTACTTC. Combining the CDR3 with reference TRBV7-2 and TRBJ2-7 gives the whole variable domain GAGVSQSPSNKVTEKGKDVELRCDPISGHTALYWYRQSLGQGLEFLIYFQGNSAPDKSGLPSDRFSAERTGGSVSTLTIQRTQQEDSAVYLCASSRYRQGNYEQYFGPGTRLTVT.

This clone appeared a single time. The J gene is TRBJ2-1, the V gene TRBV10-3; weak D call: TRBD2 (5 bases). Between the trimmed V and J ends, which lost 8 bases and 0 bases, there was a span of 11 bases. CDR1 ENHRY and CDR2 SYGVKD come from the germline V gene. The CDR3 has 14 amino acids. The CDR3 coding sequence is TGTGCCATCCGTGGACTTAGCTCCTACAATGAGCAGTTCTTC. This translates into CAIRGLSSYNEQFF.

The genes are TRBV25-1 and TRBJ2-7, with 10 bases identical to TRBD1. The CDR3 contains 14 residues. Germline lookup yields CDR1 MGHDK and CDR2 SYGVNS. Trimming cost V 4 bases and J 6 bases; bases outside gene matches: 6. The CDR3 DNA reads TGTGCCAGCAGTGGAGGACAGGGGGGTAGCGAGCAGTACTTC. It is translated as CASSGGQGGSEQYF.

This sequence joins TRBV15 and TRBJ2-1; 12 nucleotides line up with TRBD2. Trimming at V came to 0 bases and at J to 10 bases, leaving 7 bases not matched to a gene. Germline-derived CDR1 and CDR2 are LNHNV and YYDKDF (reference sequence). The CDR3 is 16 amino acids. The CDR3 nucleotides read TGTGCCACCAGCAGAGATGAACTAGCGGGAGGCAGGGAGCAGTTCTTC. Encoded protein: CATSRDELAGGREQFF.

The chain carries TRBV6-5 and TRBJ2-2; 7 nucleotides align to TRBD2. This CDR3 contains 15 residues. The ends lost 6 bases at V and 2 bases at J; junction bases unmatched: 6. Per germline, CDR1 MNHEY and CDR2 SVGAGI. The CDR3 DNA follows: TGTGCCAGCAGAGTCGGACTAGACAACACCGGGGAGCTGTTTTTT. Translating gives CASRVGLDNTGELFF.

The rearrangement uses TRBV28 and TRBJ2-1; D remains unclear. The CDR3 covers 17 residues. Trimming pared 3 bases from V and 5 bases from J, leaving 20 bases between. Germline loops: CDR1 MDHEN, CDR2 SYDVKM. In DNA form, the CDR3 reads TGTGCCAGCAGTTTCCCAAGAACCAGTAACCTTAACAATGAGCAGTTCTTC. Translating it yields CASSFPRTSNLNNEQFF.

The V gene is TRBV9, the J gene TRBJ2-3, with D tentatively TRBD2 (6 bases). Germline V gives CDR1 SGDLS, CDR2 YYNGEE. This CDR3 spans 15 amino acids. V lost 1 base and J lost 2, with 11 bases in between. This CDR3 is CASSVLSGYTDTQYF. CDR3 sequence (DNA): TGTGCCAGCAGCGTATTGAGCGGGTACACAGATACGCAGTATTTT.

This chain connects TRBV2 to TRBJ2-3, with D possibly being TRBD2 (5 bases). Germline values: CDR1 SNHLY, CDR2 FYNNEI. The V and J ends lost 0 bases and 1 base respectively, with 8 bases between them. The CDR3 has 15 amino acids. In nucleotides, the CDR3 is TGTGCCAGCAGTGAAGCAATGGGAGGCACAGATACGCAGTATTTT. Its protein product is CASSEAMGGTDTQYF.

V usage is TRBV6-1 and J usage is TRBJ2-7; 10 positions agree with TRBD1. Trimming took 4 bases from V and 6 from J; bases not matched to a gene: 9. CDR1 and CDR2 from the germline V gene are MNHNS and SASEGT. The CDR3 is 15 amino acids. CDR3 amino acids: CASSAPGTGESEQYF. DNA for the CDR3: TGTGCCAGCAGTGCCCCCGGGACAGGGGAATCCGAGCAGTACTTC.

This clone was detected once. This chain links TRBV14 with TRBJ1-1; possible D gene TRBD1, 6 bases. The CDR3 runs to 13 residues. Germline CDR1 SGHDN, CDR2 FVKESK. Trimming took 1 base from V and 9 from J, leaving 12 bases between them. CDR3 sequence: CASSQGPGEKAFF. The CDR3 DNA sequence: TGTGCCAGCAGCCAAGGTCCAGGGGAGAAAGCTTTCTTT.

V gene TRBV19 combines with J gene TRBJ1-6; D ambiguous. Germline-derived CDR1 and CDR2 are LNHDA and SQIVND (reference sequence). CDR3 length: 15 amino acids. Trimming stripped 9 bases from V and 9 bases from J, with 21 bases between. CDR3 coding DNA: TGTGCCAGCCTGCCGGGCCCTTCGGGAAGTTCACCCCTCCACTTT. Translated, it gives CASLPGPSGSSPLHF.

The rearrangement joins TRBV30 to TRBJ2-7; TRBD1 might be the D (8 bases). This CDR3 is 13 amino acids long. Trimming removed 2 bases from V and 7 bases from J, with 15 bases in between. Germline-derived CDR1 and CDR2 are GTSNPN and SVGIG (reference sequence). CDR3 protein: CAWSFGQGGEQYF. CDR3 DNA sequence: TGTGCCTGGAGTTTTGGACAGGGAGGGGAGCAGTACTTC.

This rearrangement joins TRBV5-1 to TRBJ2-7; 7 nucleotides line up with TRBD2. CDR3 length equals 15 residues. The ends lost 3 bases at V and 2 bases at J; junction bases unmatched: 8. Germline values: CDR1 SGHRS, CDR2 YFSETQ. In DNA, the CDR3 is TGCGCCAGCAGCTCGACGACTAGCACAGCCTACGAGCAGTACTTC. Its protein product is CASSSTTSTAYEQYF.

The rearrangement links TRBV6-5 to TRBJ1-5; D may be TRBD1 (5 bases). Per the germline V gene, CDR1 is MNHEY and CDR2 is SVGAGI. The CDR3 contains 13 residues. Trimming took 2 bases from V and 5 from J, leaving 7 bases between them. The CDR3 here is CASSYDSDQPQHF. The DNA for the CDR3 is TGTGCCAGCAGTTACGACAGTGATCAGCCCCAGCATTTT.

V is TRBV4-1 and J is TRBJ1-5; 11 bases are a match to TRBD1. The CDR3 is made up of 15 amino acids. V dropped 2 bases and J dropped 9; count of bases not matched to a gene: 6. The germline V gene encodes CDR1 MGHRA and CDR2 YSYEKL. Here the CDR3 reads CASSQTGQGAWPQHF. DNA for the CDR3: TGCGCCAGCAGCCAAACCGGACAGGGGGCATGGCCCCAGCATTTT.

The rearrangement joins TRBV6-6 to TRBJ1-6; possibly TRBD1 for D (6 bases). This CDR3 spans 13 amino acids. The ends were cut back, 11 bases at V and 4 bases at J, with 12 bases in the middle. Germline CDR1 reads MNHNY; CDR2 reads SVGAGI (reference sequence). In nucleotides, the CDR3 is TGTGCCCTACAGGGCGGGTATAATTCACCCCTCCACTTT. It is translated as CALQGGYNSPLHF.

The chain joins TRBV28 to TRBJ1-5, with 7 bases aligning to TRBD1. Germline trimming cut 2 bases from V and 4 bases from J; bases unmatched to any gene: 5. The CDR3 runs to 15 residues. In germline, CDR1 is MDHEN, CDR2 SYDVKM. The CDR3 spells CASSLDRVGNQPQHF. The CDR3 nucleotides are TGTGCCAGCAGTTTAGACAGGGTGGGTAATCAGCCCCAGCATTTT.

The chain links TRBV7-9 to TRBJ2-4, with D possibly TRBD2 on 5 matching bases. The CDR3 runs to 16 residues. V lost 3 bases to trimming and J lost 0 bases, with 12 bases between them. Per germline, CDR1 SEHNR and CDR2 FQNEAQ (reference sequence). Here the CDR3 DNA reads TGTGCCAGCAGCTTCGCCCTCGGGGTAGCCAAAAACATTCAGTACTTC. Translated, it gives CASSFALGVAKNIQYF.

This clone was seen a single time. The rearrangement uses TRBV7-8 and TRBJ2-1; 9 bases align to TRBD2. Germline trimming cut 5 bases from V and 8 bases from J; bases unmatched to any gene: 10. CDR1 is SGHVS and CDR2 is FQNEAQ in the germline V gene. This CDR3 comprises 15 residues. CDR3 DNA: TGTGCCAGCAGCCCGGCGGGGGGGCTTAGGGATGAGCAGTTCTTC. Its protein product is CASSPAGGLRDEQFF. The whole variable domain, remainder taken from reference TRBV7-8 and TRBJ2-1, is GAGVSQSPRYKVAKRGQDVALRCDPISGHVSLFWYQQALGQGPEFLTYFQNEAQLDKSGLPSDRFFAERPEGSVSTLKIQRTQQEDSAVYLCASSPAGGLRDEQFFGPGTRLTVL.

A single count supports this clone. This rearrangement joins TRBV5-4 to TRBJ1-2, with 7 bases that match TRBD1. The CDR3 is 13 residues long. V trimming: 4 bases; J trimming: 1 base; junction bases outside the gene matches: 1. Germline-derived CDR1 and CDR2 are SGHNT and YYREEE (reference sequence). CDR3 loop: CASSRDSNYGYTF. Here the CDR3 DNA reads TGTGCCAGCAGCCGGGACAGTAACTATGGCTACACCTTC. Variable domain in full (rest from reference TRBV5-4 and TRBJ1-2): ETGVTQSPTHLIKTRGQQVTLRCSSQSGHNTVSWYQQALGQGPQFIFQYYREEENGRGNFPPRFSGLQFPNYSSELNVNALELDDSALYLCASSRDSNYGYTFGSGTRLTVV.

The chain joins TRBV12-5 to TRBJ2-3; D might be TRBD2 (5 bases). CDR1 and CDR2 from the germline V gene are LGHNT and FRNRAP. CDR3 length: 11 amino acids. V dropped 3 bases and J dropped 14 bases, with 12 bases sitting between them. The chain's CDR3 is CASGFRTDLYF. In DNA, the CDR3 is TGTGCTAGTGGTTTTCGGACGGACTTGTATTTT.

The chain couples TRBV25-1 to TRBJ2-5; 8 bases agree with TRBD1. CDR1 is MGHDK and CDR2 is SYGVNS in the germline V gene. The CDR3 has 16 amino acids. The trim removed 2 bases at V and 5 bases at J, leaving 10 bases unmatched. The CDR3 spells CASSELRAGGLETQYF. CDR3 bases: TGTGCCAGCAGTGAACTGCGGGCAGGGGGCCTGGAGACCCAGTACTTC.

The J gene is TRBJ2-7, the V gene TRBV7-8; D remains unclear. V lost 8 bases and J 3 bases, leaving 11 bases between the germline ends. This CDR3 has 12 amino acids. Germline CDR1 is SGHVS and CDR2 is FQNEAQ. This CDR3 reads CASGDFFYEQYF. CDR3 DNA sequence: TGTGCCAGCGGCGACTTTTTCTACGAGCAGTACTTC.

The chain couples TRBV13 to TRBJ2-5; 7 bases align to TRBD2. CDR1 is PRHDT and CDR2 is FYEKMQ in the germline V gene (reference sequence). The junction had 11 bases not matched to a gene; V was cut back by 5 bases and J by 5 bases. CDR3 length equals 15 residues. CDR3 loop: CASSLQMGGEETQYF. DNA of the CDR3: TGTGCCAGCAGCCTCCAAATGGGGGGGGAGGAGACCCAGTACTTC.

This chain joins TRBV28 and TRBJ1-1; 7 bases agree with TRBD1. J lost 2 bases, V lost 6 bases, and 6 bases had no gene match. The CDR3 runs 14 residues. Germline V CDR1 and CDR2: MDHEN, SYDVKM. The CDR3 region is CASRPGTANTEAFF. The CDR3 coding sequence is TGTGCCAGCAGACCCGGGACAGCTAACACTGAAGCTTTCTTT. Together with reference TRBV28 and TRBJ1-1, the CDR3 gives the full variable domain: DVKVTQSSRYLVKRTGEKVFLECVQDMDHENMFWYRQDPGLGLRLIYFSYDVKMKEKGDIPEGYSVSREKKERFSLILESASTNQTSMYLCASRPGTANTEAFFGQGTRLTVV.

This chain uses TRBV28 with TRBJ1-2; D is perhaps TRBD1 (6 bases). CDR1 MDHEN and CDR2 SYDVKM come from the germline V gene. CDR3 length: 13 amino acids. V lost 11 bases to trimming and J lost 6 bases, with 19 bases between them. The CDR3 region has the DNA TGTGCCTCCTATGAGGGGGTTGTTGATGGCTACACCTTC. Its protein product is CASYEGVVDGYTF.

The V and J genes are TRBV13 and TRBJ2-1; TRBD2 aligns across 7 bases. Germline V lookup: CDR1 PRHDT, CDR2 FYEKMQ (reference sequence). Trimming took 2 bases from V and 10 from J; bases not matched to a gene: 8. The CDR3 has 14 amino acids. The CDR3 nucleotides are TGTGCCAGCAGCTTAAAGTATGACGGGAGGGAGCAGTTCTTC. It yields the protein CASSLKYDGREQFF. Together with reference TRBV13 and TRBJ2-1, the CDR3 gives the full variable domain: AAGVIQSPRHLIKEKRETATLKCYPIPRHDTVYWYQQGPGQDPQFLISFYEKMQSDKGSIPDRFSAQQFSDYHSELNMSSLELGDSALYFCASSLKYDGREQFFGPGTRLTVL.

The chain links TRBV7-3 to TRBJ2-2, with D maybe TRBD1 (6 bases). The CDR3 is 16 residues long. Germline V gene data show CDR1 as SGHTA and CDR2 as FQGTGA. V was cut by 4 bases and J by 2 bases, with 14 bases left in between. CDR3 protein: CASSSRGSTNTGELFF. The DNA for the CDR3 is TGTGCCAGCAGCTCAAGGGGGTCTACAAACACCGGGGAGCTGTTTTTT.